A single sample gave rise to the 22 T cell receptor beta chains below, sequenced in a study of cytomegalovirus exposure and HLA in healthy donors. PCR involved 60 Vbeta and 13 Jbeta primers. Produced via immunoSEQ multiplex PCR; TCRdb's table is partial and in-frame only. Of about 90,000 clones in the sample, approximately 65% were seen once. Sequenced material: PBMCs. These receptors came from a man aged 25-40 years in good health and CMV-seronegative.

This CDR3 reads CAQAGYPNTEAFF. The CDR3, as DNA: TGTGCCCAAGCGGGGTACCCGAACACTGAAGCTTTCTTT. The V and J genes are TRBV30 and TRBJ1-1; D is unresolved. The germline V and J ends were trimmed by 8 bases and 1 base, with 14 bases remaining between them. Germline lookup yields CDR1 GTSNPN and CDR2 SVGIG (reference sequence). The CDR3 totals 13 residues.

The CDR3 bases are TGTGCCAGTGGGGCAGGGTCAAACTATGGCTACACCTTC. This codes for CASGAGSNYGYTF. The chain uses TRBV27 and TRBJ1-2, with a possible D match to TRBD1 (5 bases). CDR1 MNHEY and CDR2 SMNVEV come from the germline V gene (reference sequence). Trimming took off 9 bases at V and 2 bases at J, with 13 bases between the two ends. This CDR3 region has 13 residues.

The chain links TRBV6-4 to TRBJ1-6; possibly TRBD1 for D (6 bases). The length of the CDR3 is 15 residues. Germline CDR1 reads MRHNA; CDR2 reads SNTAGT. Trimming shortened V by 3 bases and J by 8 bases, and 14 bases separated the two germline ends. CDR3 region: CASSEGRGKDSPLHF. As DNA, the CDR3 is TGTGCCAGCAGTGAAGGCAGGGGAAAGGATTCACCCCTCCACTTT.

This clone came up once. The rearrangement links TRBV5-1 to TRBJ1-4; 7 bases agree with TRBD1. V was pared by 4 bases and J by 3 bases, with 3 bases of the junction left unmatched. From germline, CDR1 is SGHRS and CDR2 YFSETQ. The CDR3 runs 14 residues. In DNA, the CDR3 is TGCGCCAGCAGCGAGACAGGGCCTAATGAAAAACTGTTTTTT. Its translation: CASSETGPNEKLFF.

V and J are TRBV5-6 and TRBJ2-7, with 7 bases aligning to TRBD1. The CDR3 spans 14 residues. CDR1 SGHDT and CDR2 YYEEEE come from the germline V gene. V was clipped by 6 bases and J by 3 bases; unmatched bases: 9. The CDR3, as DNA: TGTGCCAGCACAATGTGGGACAGCCACTACGAGCAGTACTTC. Translating gives CASTMWDSHYEQYF. The variable domain in full, with the rest retrieved from reference TRBV5-6 and TRBJ2-7, is DAGVTQSPTHLIKTRGQQVTLRCSPKSGHDTVSWYQQALGQGPQFIFQYYEEEERQRGNFPDRFSGHQFPNYSSELNVNALLLGDSALYLCASTMWDSHYEQYFGPGTRLTVT.

V gene TRBV4-3 combines with J gene TRBJ1-5, with 8 bases that match TRBD1. This CDR3 has 15 residues. With V trimmed by 0 bases and J by 6 bases, 4 bases remained unmatched. Germline V gives CDR1 LGHNA, CDR2 YSLEER. CDR3 DNA: TGCGCCAGCAGCCAAGATCCAGGGGGCGGTCAGCCCCAGCATTTT. Protein: CASSQDPGGGQPQHF.

This clone has just a few counts. V gene TRBV4-1 combines with J gene TRBJ1-1; tentative D call: TRBD1 (6 bases). The CDR3 consists of 15 residues. V lost 1 base and J lost 5, with 14 bases in between. Germline V CDR1 and CDR2: MGHRA, YSYEKL. CDR3 protein: CASSQGGTGNTEAFF. CDR3 nucleotides: TGCGCCAGCAGCCAAGGTGGAACAGGGAATACTGAAGCTTTCTTT.

This rearrangement joins TRBV7-9 to TRBJ2-5; TRBD1 matches 10 bases. Trimming cost V 4 bases and J 5 bases; bases outside gene matches: 13. Germline CDR1 reads SEHNR; CDR2 reads FQNEAQ (reference sequence). The CDR3 loop spans 17 amino acids. The CDR3 DNA follows: TGTGCCAGCAGCTCCCGGACAGGGGGTAGGGTTCTGGAGACCCAGTACTTC. This translates into CASSSRTGGRVLETQYF. The variable domain in full, with the rest retrieved from reference TRBV7-9 and TRBJ2-5, is DTGVSQNPRHKITKRGQNVTFRCDPISEHNRLYWYRQTLGQGPEFLTYFQNEAQLEKSRLLSDRFSAERPKGSFSTLEIQRTEQGDSAMYLCASSSRTGGRVLETQYFGPGTRLLVL.

The chain links TRBV4-2 to TRBJ2-1; D might be TRBD2 (7 bases). The CDR3 is made up of 17 amino acids. From germline, CDR1 is LGHNA and CDR2 YNFKEQ. V lost 0 bases and J 3 bases, leaving 15 bases between the germline ends. CDR3: CASSQDRGGGGYNEQFF. The CDR3 DNA reads as TGTGCCAGCAGCCAAGATAGGGGGGGAGGGGGCTACAATGAGCAGTTCTTC.

V and J are TRBV10-3 and TRBJ1-1, with unresolved D. The CDR3 is 15 residues long. Germline loops: CDR1 ENHRY, CDR2 SYGVKD. Trimming shortened V by 0 bases and J by 1 base, and 9 bases separated the two germline ends. This CDR3 is CAISESPLSNTEAFF. The CDR3 coding sequence is TGTGCCATCAGTGAGTCGCCCCTATCGAACACTGAAGCTTTCTTT.

The CDR3 protein is CASSLGQGGSPLHF. The CDR3 bases are TGCGCCAGCAGCCTGGGACAGGGAGGATCACCCCTCCACTTT. The chain has TRBV4-3 and TRBJ1-6, with 9 bases aligning to TRBD1. With 4 bases clipped from V and 10 bases from J, the junction kept 5 bases outside the gene matches. This CDR3 region has 14 residues. Germline CDR1 LGHNA, CDR2 YSLEER.

V and J are TRBV29-1 and TRBJ2-7; 8 positions match TRBD2. The germline V gene encodes CDR1 SQVTM and CDR2 ANQGSEA. After removal of 2 bases from V and 4 bases from J, the junction contained 7 bases not matched to a gene. This CDR3 comprises 14 residues. The CDR3 DNA is TGCAGCGTTGAAACCTCTAGCGGGCCTTACGAGCAGTACTTC. It translates to CSVETSSGPYEQYF.

V is TRBV5-1 and J is TRBJ2-2, with unresolved D. The CDR3 runs 14 residues. Germline lookup yields CDR1 SGHRS and CDR2 YFSETQ. V was shortened by 4 bases and J by 4 bases, with 11 bases between the two germline ends. In nucleotides, the CDR3 is TGCGCCAGCAGCCCCGACTCCATCACCGGGGAGCTGTTTTTT. Translated, it gives CASSPDSITGELFF.

The chain recombines TRBV10-3 with TRBJ2-5, with a weak D call TRBD2 (6 bases). Germline V lookup: CDR1 ENHRY, CDR2 SYGVKD. Trimming left V 4 bases short and J 5 bases short, with 20 bases between. There are 16 residues in the CDR3. CDR3 in amino acids: CAISGVVGGAGETQYF. In DNA, the CDR3 is TGTGCCATCAGTGGGGTGGTCGGAGGGGCAGGGGAGACCCAGTACTTC.

The J gene is TRBJ1-5, the V gene TRBV6-4; 10 bases are shared with TRBD1. The CDR3 extends over 17 amino acids. Germline lookup yields CDR1 MRHNA and CDR2 SNTAGT. V trimming: 9 bases; J trimming: 2 bases; junction bases outside the gene matches: 13. The CDR3, as DNA: TGTGCCAGGCCCCGGGACAGGGGAACGGTGGGCAATCAGCCCCAGCATTTT. It is translated as CARPRDRGTVGNQPQHF.

The CDR3 nucleotides read TGTGCCAGCAGTCGTTTTGGGACAGGGAACACTGAAGCTTTCTTT. It encodes CASSRFGTGNTEAFF. This chain joins TRBV25-1 and TRBJ1-1, with 8 bases matching TRBD1. V lost 5 bases, J lost 1 base, and 6 bases stayed unmatched. The germline CDR1 and CDR2 sequences are MGHDK and SYGVNS. This CDR3 contains 15 residues.

The chain employs TRBV6-5 and TRBJ2-7, with a possible D match to TRBD2 (5 bases). CDR3 length equals 11 residues. The germline gives CDR1 MNHEY, CDR2 SVGAGI. The V end was cut by 5 bases, the J end by 6 bases, with 8 bases between. The DNA for the CDR3 is TGTGCCAGCAGTGACGGACTCGAGCAGTACTTC. It encodes CASSDGLEQYF.

The genes are TRBV11-3 and TRBJ1-1; perhaps TRBD1 as D (5 bases). With 5 bases removed from V and 6 bases from J, the gap between germline ends came to 19 bases. CDR1 and CDR2 from the germline V gene are SGHNT and YENEEA. CDR3 size: 15 residues. CDR3 nucleotide sequence: TGTGCCAGCAGCCAATCTACGGGACTAATCGCTGAAGCTTTCTTT. This translates into CASSQSTGLIAEAFF.

This chain joins TRBV7-8 and TRBJ2-7, with D possibly matching TRBD2 (7 bases). The CDR3 consists of 17 residues. Trimming removed 5 bases at V and 0 bases at J, with 20 bases between. In germline, CDR1 is SGHVS, CDR2 FQNEAQ. This chain's CDR3 is CASSPRGGAGLSYEQYF. For the CDR3, the DNA is TGTGCCAGCAGCCCTAGAGGGGGGGCGGGCCTCTCCTACGAGCAGTACTTC.

The chain couples TRBV7-8 to TRBJ1-1; 9 nucleotides align to TRBD1. Germline-derived CDR1 and CDR2 are SGHVS and FQNEAQ. The CDR3 length is 13 residues. J gave up 7 bases and V 5 bases, and 5 bases lay outside the gene matches. The chain's CDR3 is CASSETGGSEAFF. CDR3 DNA sequence: TGTGCCAGCAGCGAGACAGGGGGTAGTGAAGCTTTCTTT.

The chain is built from TRBV27 and TRBJ2-7, with TRBD2 matching over 7 bases. The CDR3 covers 14 residues. Germline lookup yields CDR1 MNHEY and CDR2 SMNVEV (reference sequence). Trimming took 7 bases from V and 0 from J; bases not matched to a gene: 6. In nucleotides, the CDR3 is TGTGCCAGCACCCCGACTAGCCACTCCTACGAGCAGTACTTC. Protein product: CASTPTSHSYEQYF.

J is TRBJ2-3 and V is TRBV30, with 8 bases that match TRBD2. This CDR3 is built from 14 residues. Trimming removed 8 bases from V and 1 base from J; junction bases left unmatched: 8. Germline-derived CDR1 and CDR2 are GTSNPN and SVGIG (reference sequence). The CDR3 region has the DNA TGTGCCCGGCCTCCGCGGGAGGGCACAGATACGCAGTATTTT. As protein: CARPPREGTDTQYF.